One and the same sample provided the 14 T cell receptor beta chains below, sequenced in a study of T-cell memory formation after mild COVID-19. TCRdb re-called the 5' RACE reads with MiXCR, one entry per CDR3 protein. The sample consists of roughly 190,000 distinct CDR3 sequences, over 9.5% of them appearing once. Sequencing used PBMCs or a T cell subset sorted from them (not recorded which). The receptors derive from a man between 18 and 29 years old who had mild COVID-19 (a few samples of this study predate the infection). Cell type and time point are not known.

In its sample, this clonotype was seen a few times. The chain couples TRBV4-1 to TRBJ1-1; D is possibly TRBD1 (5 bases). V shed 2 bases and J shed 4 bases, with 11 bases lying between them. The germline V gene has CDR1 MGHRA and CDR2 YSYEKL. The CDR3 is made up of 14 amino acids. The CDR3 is CASSQPTGGTEAFF. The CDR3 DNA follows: TGCGCCAGCAGCCAACCGACGGGGGGCACTGAAGCTTTCTTT.

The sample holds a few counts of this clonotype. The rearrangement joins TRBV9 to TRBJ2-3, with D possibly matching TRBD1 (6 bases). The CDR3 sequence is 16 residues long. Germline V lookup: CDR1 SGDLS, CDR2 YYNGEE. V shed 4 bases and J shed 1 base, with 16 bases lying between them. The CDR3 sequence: CASSPPWKGGTDTQYF. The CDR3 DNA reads TGTGCCAGCAGCCCCCCTTGGAAGGGGGGCACAGATACGCAGTATTTT.

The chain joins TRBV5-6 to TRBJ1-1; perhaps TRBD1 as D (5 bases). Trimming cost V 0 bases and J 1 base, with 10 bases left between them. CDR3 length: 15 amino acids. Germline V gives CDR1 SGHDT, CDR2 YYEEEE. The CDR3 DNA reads TGTGCCAGCAGCTTGGATGGGGCAGGGAACACTGAAGCTTTCTTT. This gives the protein CASSLDGAGNTEAFF.

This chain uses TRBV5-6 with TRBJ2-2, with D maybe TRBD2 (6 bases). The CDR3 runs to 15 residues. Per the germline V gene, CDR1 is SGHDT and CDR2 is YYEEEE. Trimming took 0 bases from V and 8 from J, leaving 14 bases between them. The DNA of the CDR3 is TGTGCCAGCAGCTTGGGTAGCGGCGCCAGAGGGGAGCTGTTTTTT. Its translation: CASSLGSGARGELFF.

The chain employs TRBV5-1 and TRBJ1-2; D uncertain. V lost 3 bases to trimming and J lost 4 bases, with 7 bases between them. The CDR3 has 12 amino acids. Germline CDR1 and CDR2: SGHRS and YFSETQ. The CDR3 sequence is CASSSNLYGYTF. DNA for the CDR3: TGCGCCAGCAGCTCGAACCTCTATGGCTACACCTTC.

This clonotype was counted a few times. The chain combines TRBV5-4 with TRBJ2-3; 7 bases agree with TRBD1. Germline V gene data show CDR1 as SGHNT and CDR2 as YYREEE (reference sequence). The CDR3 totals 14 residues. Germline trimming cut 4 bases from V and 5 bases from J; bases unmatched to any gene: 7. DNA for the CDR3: TGTGCCAGCAGCCCTGGACAGGTTGGAGATACGCAGTATTTT. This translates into CASSPGQVGDTQYF.

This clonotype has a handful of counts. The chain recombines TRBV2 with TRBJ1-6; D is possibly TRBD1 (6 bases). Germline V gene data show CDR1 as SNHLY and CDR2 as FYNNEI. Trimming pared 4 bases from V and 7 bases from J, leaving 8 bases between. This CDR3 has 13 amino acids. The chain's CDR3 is CASSVDRNSPLHF. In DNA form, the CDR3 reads TGTGCCAGCAGTGTCGACAGGAATTCACCCCTCCACTTT.

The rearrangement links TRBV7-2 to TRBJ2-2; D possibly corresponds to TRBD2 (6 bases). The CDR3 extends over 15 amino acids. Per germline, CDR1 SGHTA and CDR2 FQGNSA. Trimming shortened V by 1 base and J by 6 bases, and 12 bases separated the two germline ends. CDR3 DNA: TGTGCCAGCAGCTTAGGAATAGCGGAAGCCGGGGAGCTGTTTTTT. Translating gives CASSLGIAEAGELFF.

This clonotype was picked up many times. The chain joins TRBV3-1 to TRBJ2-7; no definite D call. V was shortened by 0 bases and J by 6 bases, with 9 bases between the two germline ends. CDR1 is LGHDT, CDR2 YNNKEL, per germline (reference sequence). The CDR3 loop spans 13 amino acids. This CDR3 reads CASSQELLFEQYF. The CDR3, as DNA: TGTGCCAGCAGCCAAGAACTGTTGTTCGAGCAGTACTTC.

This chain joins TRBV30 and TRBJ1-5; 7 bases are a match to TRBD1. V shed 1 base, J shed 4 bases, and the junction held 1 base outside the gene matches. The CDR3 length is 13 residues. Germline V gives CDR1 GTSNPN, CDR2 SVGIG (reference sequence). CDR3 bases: TGTGCCTGGAGTGCAGGGGGTAATCAGCCCCAGCATTTT. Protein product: CAWSAGGNQPQHF.

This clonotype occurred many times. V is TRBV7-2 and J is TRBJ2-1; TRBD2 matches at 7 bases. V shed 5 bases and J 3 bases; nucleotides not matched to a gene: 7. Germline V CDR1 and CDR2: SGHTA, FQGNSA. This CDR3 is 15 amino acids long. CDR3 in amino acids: CASSTSGAVYNEQFF. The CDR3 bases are TGTGCCAGCAGCACGAGCGGGGCGGTCTACAATGAGCAGTTCTTC.

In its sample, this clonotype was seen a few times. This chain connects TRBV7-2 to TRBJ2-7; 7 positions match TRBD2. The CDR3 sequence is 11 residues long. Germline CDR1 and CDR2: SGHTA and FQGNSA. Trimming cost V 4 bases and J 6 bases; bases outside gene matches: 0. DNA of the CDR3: TGTGCCAGCAGCTCGGGGGGCGAGCAGTACTTC. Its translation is CASSSGGEQYF.

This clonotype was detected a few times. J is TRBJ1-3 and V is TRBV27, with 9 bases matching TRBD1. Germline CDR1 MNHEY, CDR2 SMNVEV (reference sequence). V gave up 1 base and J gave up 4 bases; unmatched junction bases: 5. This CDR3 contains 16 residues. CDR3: CASSLLGTGKGNTIYF. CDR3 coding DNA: TGTGCCAGCAGTTTATTGGGGACAGGGAAAGGAAACACCATATATTTT.

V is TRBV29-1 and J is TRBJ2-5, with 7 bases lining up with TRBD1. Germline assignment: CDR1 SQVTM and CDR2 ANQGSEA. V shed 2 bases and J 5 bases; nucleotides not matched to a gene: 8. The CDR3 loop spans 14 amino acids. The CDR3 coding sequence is TGCAGCGTTGAATTCGCGAGGGGGCGGGAGACCCAGTACTTC. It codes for CSVEFARGRETQYF.